This is a list of T cell receptor beta chains from one sample in a study of identifying expanded T cells in peripheral blood. The method was immunoSEQ multiplex PCR; TCRdb's version includes in-frame clones alone and lacks a portion of them. The data contain some 75,000 clones, approximately 87% of them singletons. Input material: blood. The receptors come from a person aged 18 to 75 in good health. Each CDR3 is given with its conserved first and last residue. The order of the fields is CDR3 protein, CDR3 DNA, clone size, J gene, V gene, D gene. The D gene is left open where the match is weak. Clone size is given for some rows only: seen once, a few or many times, or a class if the clone is expanded.

cdr3_aa: CASSLVTGARNGYTF
cdr3_nt: TGTGCCAGCAGCTTGGTGACGGGGGCGAGGAATGGCTACACCTTC
clone_size: NA
j_call: TRBJ1-2
v_call: TRBV5-6
d_call: NA

cdr3_aa: CASSTPPSGTQYF
cdr3_nt: TGTGCCAGTTCCACCCCCCCGAGCGGGACCCAGTACTTC
clone_size: few
j_call: TRBJ2-5
v_call: TRBV19
d_call: NA

cdr3_aa: CASSLGGIGGPNTEAFF
cdr3_nt: TGTGCCAGCAGCTTGGGCGGGATAGGGGGTCCAAACACTGAAGCTTTCTTT
clone_size: once
j_call: TRBJ1-1
v_call: TRBV7-9
d_call: NA

cdr3_aa: CASSATQRGLGGELFF
cdr3_nt: TGTGCCAGCAGCGCAACTCAGAGGGGGCTTGGAGGGGAGCTGTTTTTT
clone_size: NA
j_call: TRBJ2-2
v_call: TRBV9
d_call: TRBD1

cdr3_aa: CASKSFGGPTDTQYF
cdr3_nt: TGTGCCAGCAAATCGTTCGGGGGCCCCACAGATACGCAGTATTTT
clone_size: NA
j_call: TRBJ2-3
v_call: TRBV7-2
d_call: NA

cdr3_aa: CASRGGQGNTGELFF
cdr3_nt: TGCGCCAGCAGGGGCGGACAGGGAAACACCGGGGAGCTGTTTTTT
clone_size: NA
j_call: TRBJ2-2
v_call: TRBV5-1
d_call: TRBD1

cdr3_aa: CAGASSYNEQFF
cdr3_nt: TGCGCCGGAGCAAGCTCCTACAATGAGCAGTTCTTC
clone_size: NA
j_call: TRBJ2-1
v_call: TRBV10-1
d_call: NA

cdr3_aa: CASTGTGADYGYTF
cdr3_nt: TGTGCCAGTACCGGGACAGGGGCGGACTATGGCTACACCTTC
clone_size: NA
j_call: TRBJ1-2
v_call: TRBV19
d_call: TRBD1

cdr3_aa: CASSYAATANTEAFF
cdr3_nt: TGTGCCAGCAGCTATGCGGCGACAGCTAACACTGAAGCTTTCTTT
clone_size: NA
j_call: TRBJ1-1
v_call: TRBV7-2
d_call: NA

cdr3_aa: CASSPRQGGDIQYF
cdr3_nt: TGTGCCAGCAGCCCCCGACAGGGAGGGGACATTCAGTACTTC
clone_size: NA
j_call: TRBJ2-4
v_call: TRBV9
d_call: NA

cdr3_aa: CASSQDAGTLETQYF
cdr3_nt: TGCGCCAGCAGCCAAGATGCTGGGACTTTGGAGACCCAGTACTTC
clone_size: NA
j_call: TRBJ2-5
v_call: TRBV4-1
d_call: NA

cdr3_aa: CSAVQGYEQYF
cdr3_nt: TGCAGTGCTGTACAGGGTTACGAGCAGTACTTC
clone_size: NA
j_call: TRBJ2-7
v_call: TRBV20-1
d_call: NA

cdr3_aa: CASSQDRGYEQYF
cdr3_nt: TGCGCCAGCAGCCAAGATAGGGGATACGAGCAGTACTTC
clone_size: few
j_call: TRBJ2-7
v_call: TRBV4-1
d_call: NA

cdr3_aa: CASSRDPTNYGYTF
cdr3_nt: TGTGCCAGCAGTAGAGACCCTACCAACTATGGCTACACCTTC
clone_size: NA
j_call: TRBJ1-2
v_call: TRBV5-6
d_call: NA

cdr3_aa: CAISLTGQSNQPQHF
cdr3_nt: TGTGCCATCAGTCTTACAGGACAGAGCAATCAGCCCCAGCATTTT
clone_size: NA
j_call: TRBJ1-5
v_call: TRBV10-3
d_call: NA

cdr3_aa: CASSFQETQYF
cdr3_nt: TGTGCCAGCAGTTTCCAAGAGACCCAGTACTTC
clone_size: NA
j_call: TRBJ2-5
v_call: TRBV7-6
d_call: NA

cdr3_aa: CASSYGTSGRGTGELFF
cdr3_nt: TGTGCCAGCAGCTACGGAACTAGCGGGAGAGGAACCGGGGAGCTGTTTTTT
clone_size: few
j_call: TRBJ2-2
v_call: TRBV27
d_call: TRBD2

cdr3_aa: CASGERPTGANVLTF
cdr3_nt: TGTGCCAGCGGGGAGAGACCGACTGGGGCCAACGTCCTGACTTTC
clone_size: NA
j_call: TRBJ2-6
v_call: TRBV6-6
d_call: NA

cdr3_aa: CASRIQGAGDEQYF
cdr3_nt: TGTGCCAGCAGGATACAGGGGGCAGGGGACGAGCAGTACTTC
clone_size: NA
j_call: TRBJ2-7
v_call: TRBV6-5
d_call: TRBD1

cdr3_aa: CASSLVGENQPQHF
cdr3_nt: TGTGCCAGCAGCTTAGTCGGAGAAAATCAGCCCCAGCATTTT
clone_size: NA
j_call: TRBJ1-5
v_call: TRBV7-2
d_call: NA